This T cell receptor beta chain was sequenced for a study of control samples from healthy donors and cancer patients (dated by TCRdb to 2020 to 2021). V loses 6 bases of germline sequence and J loses 0 bases, and the interval between the two ends is 14 bases. The CDR3 measures 16 amino acids from cysteine to phenylalanine. Kept here is only the CDR3 DNA, which spans 48 bases and is read in frame from base 1. From the germline V gene (reference sequence), CDR1 is SEHNR and CDR2 is FQNEAQ. Libraries were prepared through the immunoSEQ multiplex PCR assay. In TCRdb, the immuneACCESS table is reduced to in-frame sequences with V and J assigned. These tables do not hold every clone; where another copy was compared, an unresolved V gene accounts for under half, and the others remain unexplained. The sample table lists some 71,000 clones, around 90% of them with a count of one. Together, the top ten hold approximately 5% of the sample.

Comment on this clone: Its recognized antigen is unknown. One base away there is no much larger clone; base qualities are not given.

This chain joins TRBV7-9 to TRBJ1-4; TRBD1 could be the D gene, as 6 bases match. The specimen was PBMCs. The clonotype comes from a man in his sixties with colorectal cancer. The CDR3 corresponds to CASRSIPGATNEKLFF. The DNA is as follows: TGTGCCAGCAGATCTATCCCAGGGGCAACTAATGAAAAACTGTTTTTT.